This T cell receptor beta chain originates from a study of blood T cell repertoires in COVID-19. Background on the study: The origin of the acute and convalescent COVID-19 samples was the United States, Italy and Spain. Nucleic acid was either cDNA or gDNA, and it came from T cells, B-cell-depleted T cells, or PBMCs.

In the original workflow: Amplification from reference gene primers served as the basis for estimated nucleated cell counts. Profiling relied on immunoSEQ multiplex PCR, and the TCRdb table lists in-frame clones only, not all of them. D and trimming come from the DNA, and the V and J calls and clone size come from that table. The sample has 150,000 or so clones, roughly 81% seen once. The CDR3 has 16 residues. Germline V gives CDR1 SGDLS, CDR2 YYNGEE. V was clipped by 0 bases and J by 3 bases; unmatched bases: 7. The gene calls are TRBV9 and TRBJ2-7; 9 bases fit TRBD1. The TCR was taken from a woman in her fifties or sixties with active or convalescent COVID-19. The sequencing sample was made of peripheral blood. CDR3 sequence reads: CASSVGGTGSDYEQYF. DNA for the CDR3: TGTGCCAGCAGCGTAGGGGGGACAGGGTCCGACTACGAGCAGTACTTC.